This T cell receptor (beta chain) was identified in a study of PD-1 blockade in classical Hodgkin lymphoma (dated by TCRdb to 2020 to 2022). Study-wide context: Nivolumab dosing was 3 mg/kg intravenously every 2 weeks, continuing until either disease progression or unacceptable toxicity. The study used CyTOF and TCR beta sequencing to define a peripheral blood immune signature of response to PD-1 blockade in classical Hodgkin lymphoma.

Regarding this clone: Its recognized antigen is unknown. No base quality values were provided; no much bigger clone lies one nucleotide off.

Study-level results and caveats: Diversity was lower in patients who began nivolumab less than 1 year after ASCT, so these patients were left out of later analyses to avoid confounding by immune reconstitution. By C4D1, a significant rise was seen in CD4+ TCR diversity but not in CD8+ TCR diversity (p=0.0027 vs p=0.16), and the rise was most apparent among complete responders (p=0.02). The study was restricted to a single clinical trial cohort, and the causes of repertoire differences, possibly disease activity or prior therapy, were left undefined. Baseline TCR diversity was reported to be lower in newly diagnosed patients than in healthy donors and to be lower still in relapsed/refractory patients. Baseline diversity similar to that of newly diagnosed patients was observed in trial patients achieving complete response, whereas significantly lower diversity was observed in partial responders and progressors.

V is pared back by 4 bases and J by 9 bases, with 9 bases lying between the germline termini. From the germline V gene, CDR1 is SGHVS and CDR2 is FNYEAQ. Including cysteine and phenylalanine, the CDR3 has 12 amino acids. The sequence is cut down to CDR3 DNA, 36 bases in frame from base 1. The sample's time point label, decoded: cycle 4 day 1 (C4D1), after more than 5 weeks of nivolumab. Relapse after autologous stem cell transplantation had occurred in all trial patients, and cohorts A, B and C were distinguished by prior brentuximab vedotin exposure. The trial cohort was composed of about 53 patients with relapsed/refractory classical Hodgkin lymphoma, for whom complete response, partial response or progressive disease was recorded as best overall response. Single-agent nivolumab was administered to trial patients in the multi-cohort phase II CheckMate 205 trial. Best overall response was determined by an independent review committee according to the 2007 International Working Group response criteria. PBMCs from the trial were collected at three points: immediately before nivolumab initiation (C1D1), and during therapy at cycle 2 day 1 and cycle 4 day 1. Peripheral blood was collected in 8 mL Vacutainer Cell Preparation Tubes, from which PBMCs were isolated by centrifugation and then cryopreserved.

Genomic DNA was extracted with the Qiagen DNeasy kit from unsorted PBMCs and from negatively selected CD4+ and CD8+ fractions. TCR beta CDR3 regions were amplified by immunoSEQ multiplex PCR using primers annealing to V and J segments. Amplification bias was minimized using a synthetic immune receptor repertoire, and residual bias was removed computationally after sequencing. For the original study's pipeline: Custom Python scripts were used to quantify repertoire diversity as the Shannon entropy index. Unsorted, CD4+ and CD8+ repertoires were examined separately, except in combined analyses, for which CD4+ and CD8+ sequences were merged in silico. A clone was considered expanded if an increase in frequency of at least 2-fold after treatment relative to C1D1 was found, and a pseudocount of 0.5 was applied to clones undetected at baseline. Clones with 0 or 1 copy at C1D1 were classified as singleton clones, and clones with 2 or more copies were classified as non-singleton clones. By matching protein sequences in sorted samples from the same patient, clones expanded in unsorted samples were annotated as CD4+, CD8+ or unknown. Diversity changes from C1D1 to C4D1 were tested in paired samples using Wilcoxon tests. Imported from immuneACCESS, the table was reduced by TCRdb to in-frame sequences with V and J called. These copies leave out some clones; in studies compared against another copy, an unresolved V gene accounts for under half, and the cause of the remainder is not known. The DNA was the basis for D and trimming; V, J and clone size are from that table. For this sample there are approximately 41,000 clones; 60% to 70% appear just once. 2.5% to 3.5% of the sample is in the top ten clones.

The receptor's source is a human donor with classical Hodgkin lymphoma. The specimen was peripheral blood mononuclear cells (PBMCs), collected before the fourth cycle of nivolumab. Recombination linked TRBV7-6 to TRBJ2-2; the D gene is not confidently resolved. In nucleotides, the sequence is TGTGCCAGCAGCTCTCTCGGAAGGGAGCTGTTTTTT. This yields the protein CASSSLGRELFF.